Below, 23 T cell receptor beta chains from the same sample are listed, as sequenced in a study of T cell responses to AZD1222 COVID-19 vaccine (dated by TCRdb to the early 2020s). The library was generated by the immunoSEQ multiplex PCR assay. TCRdb took this table from immuneACCESS and kept in-frame rearrangements with V and J called. Such tables lack part of the clones; where checked against another copy, unresolved V genes explain under half of the gap, and the rest is unexplained. This sample holds 110,000 to 150,000 clones; approximately 91% were observed only once. Clones ranked in the top ten supply approximately 2% of the sample. Taken with the paper, the label for time point translates to: about 28 days (+/-7) after the second vaccine dose. This sample comprised peripheral blood, obtained 28 days after the second AZD1222 dose. The receptors derive from an adult who received the AZD1222 COVID-19 vaccine.

This chain links TRBV3-1 (or the pseudogene TRBV3-2) with TRBJ1-1; 7 bases are shared with TRBD1. Germline V gives CDR1 LGHDT, CDR2 YNNKEL (reference sequence). CDR3 length: 11 amino acids. The junction had 2 bases not matched to a gene; V was cut back by 4 bases and J by 9 bases. In nucleotides, the CDR3 is TGTGCCAGCAGCCGACAGGGACAAGCTTTCTTT. Protein sequence: CASSRQGQAFF.

This clone showed up just once. The chain is built from TRBV7-6 and TRBJ1-2; D gene uncertain. Trimming took 5 bases from V and 0 from J, leaving 16 bases between them. In germline, CDR1 is SGHVS, CDR2 FNYEAQ. The CDR3 extends over 16 amino acids. The chain's CDR3 is CASSPHPAGANYGYTF. The CDR3 nucleotides are TGTGCCAGCAGCCCCCACCCGGCGGGAGCTAACTATGGCTACACCTTC.

The chain joins TRBV6-1 to TRBJ2-3; D call uncertain. The CDR3 consists of 14 residues. Trimming left V 1 base short and J 6 bases short, with 11 bases between. From germline, CDR1 is MNHNS and CDR2 SASEGT. CDR3 region: CASSEGSSPDTQYF. The CDR3 DNA follows: TGTGCCAGCAGTGAAGGGAGCAGCCCCGATACGCAGTATTTT.

The V gene is TRBV2, the J gene TRBJ1-3; D gene ambiguous. The CDR3 is 16 amino acids. Germline V lookup: CDR1 SNHLY, CDR2 FYNNEI. Between the trimmed V and J ends, which lost 5 bases and 0 bases, there was a span of 14 bases. The CDR3 here is CASSIEGIRSGNTIYF. In nucleotides, the CDR3 is TGTGCCAGCAGTATCGAAGGGATACGCTCTGGAAACACCATATATTTT.

This rearrangement joins TRBV4-1 to TRBJ2-7; the match to TRBD2 covers 15 bases. Germline V gene data show CDR1 as MGHRA and CDR2 as YSYEKL. V lost 0 bases and J lost 6; bases outside the gene matches: 3. The CDR3 length is 16 residues. The CDR3 region is CASSQEGLAGGGEQYF. CDR3 DNA: TGCGCCAGCAGCCAAGAGGGACTAGCGGGAGGTGGCGAGCAGTACTTC.

The V and J genes are TRBV29-1 and TRBJ2-2, with a possible D match to TRBD1 (6 bases). This CDR3 comprises 14 residues. V lost 4 bases and J lost 6, with 15 bases in between. The germline V gene encodes CDR1 SQVTM and CDR2 ANQGSEA. This CDR3 reads CSVAPDRSSGELFF. DNA for the CDR3: TGCAGCGTTGCCCCTGACAGGTCCTCCGGGGAGCTGTTTTTT.

CDR3 nucleotide sequence: TGTGCCAGCATCCCCGTGGGGAGCAGGGCCCAGGGTCAGCCCCAGCATTTT. Translated, it gives CASIPVGSRAQGQPQHF. V is TRBV21-1 and J is TRBJ1-5. TRBV21-1 is a documented pseudogene. CDR3 length equals 17 residues.

This chain joins TRBV15 and TRBJ1-4; D is possibly TRBD1 (5 bases). The V gene's germline CDR1 is LNHNV and CDR2 YYDKDF (reference sequence). The CDR3 covers 16 residues. Trimming shortened V by 1 base and J by 3 bases, and 12 bases separated the two germline ends. CDR3 sequence (DNA): TGTGCCACCAGCAGAGTCCTACGGGACCCTAATGAAAAACTGTTTTTT. Protein: CATSRVLRDPNEKLFF.

V gene TRBV11-2 combines with J gene TRBJ1-2; D is possibly TRBD1 (6 bases). The CDR3 consists of 14 residues. Germline CDR1 SGHAT, CDR2 FQNNGV. V gave up 5 bases and J gave up 2 bases, with 12 bases separating them. The CDR3 nucleotides read TGTGCCAGCAGCCCCGCGACAGGCAACTATGGCTACACCTTC. Its protein product is CASSPATGNYGYTF.

The gene calls are TRBV4-1 and TRBJ2-7; 7 bases are shared with TRBD1. The V segment lost 0 bases and the J segment 4 bases; nucleotides outside the gene matches: 3. The CDR3 loop spans 14 amino acids. Germline V gene sequence: CDR1 MGHRA, CDR2 YSYEKL. CDR3 nucleotide sequence: TGCGCCAGCAGCCAAGATGCACAGGGGTACGAGCAGTACTTC. Its protein is CASSQDAQGYEQYF.

V usage is TRBV7-9 and J usage is TRBJ1-1; weak D call: TRBD1 (5 bases). V dropped 3 bases and J dropped 4 bases, with 12 bases sitting between them. The CDR3 covers 14 residues. The germline V gene has CDR1 SEHNR and CDR2 FQNEAQ (reference sequence). The CDR3 region is CASSFGGGGTEAFF. The CDR3 nucleotides read TGTGCCAGCAGCTTCGGGGGTGGTGGCACTGAAGCTTTCTTT. Full variable domain (outside the CDR3, taken from reference TRBV7-9 and TRBJ1-1): DTGVSQNPRHKITKRGQNVTFRCDPISEHNRLYWYRQTLGQGPEFLTYFQNEAQLEKSRLLSDRFSAERPKGSFSTLEIQRTEQGDSAMYLCASSFGGGGTEAFFGQGTRLTVV.

V is TRBV11-2 and J is TRBJ2-1, with D possibly being TRBD2 (5 bases). Trimming removed 5 bases at V and 3 bases at J, with 11 bases between. Looked up from germline, CDR1 is SGHAT and CDR2 is FQNNGV. The CDR3 covers 14 residues. This chain's CDR3 is CASSPDYLYNEQFF. CDR3 coding DNA: TGTGCCAGCAGCCCCGACTACCTCTACAATGAGCAGTTCTTC. Full variable domain (missing parts from reference TRBV11-2 and TRBJ2-1): EAGVAQSPRYKIIEKRQSVAFWCNPISGHATLYWYQQILGQGPKLLIQFQNNGVVDDSQLPKDRFSAERLKGVDSTLKIQPAKLEDSAVYLCASSPDYLYNEQFFGPGTRLTVL.

The gene calls are TRBV9 and TRBJ1-1, with no clear D. The CDR3 loop spans 12 amino acids. Trimming removed 0 bases at V and 6 bases at J, with 6 bases between. From germline, CDR1 is SGDLS and CDR2 YYNGEE. The DNA for the CDR3 is TGTGCCAGCAGCGTAGGGGCATCTGAAGCTTTCTTT. Protein product: CASSVGASEAFF.

V is TRBV5-4 and J is TRBJ1-1; D is uncertain. The CDR3 covers 12 residues. The ends were cut back, 7 bases at V and 4 bases at J, with 11 bases in the middle. Germline CDR1 is SGHNT and CDR2 is YYREEE (reference sequence). The CDR3 nucleotides are TGTGCCAGCCACCGATCGGGCACTGAAGCTTTCTTT. This sequence encodes CASHRSGTEAFF. Supplemented by reference TRBV5-4 and TRBJ1-1, the full variable domain reads ETGVTQSPTHLIKTRGQQVTLRCSSQSGHNTVSWYQQALGQGPQFIFQYYREEENGRGNFPPRFSGLQFPNYSSELNVNALELDDSALYLCASHRSGTEAFFGQGTRLTVV.

The chain is built from TRBV6-2 or TRBV6-3 and TRBJ2-7; D may be TRBD1 (5 bases). Deletions cut 5 bases from V and 2 bases from J, with 16 bases between. Germline V lookup: CDR1 MNHEY, CDR2 SVGEGT. This CDR3 is 15 amino acids long. CDR3 loop: CASSRTWPPTYEQYF. DNA for the CDR3: TGTGCCAGCAGTCGGACATGGCCTCCCACCTACGAGCAGTACTTC.

V is TRBV30 and J is TRBJ1-1; no clear D gene. CDR1 and CDR2 (germline): GTSNPN, SVGIG (reference sequence). The CDR3 runs 13 residues. This chain's CDR3 is CVSISGMNTEAFF. The CDR3, as DNA: TGTGTATCTATCAGCGGAATGAACACTGAAGCTTTCTTT.

This chain uses TRBV27 with TRBJ2-5; 8 bases line up with TRBD2. V was clipped by 4 bases and J by 5 bases; unmatched bases: 18. The CDR3 totals 18 residues. CDR1 MNHEY and CDR2 SMNVEV come from the germline V gene (reference sequence). The CDR3 loop reads CASSSGVITGSGTETQYF. The CDR3 DNA sequence: TGTGCCAGCAGTTCGGGGGTCATCACGGGTAGCGGGACGGAGACCCAGTACTTC.

The chain uses TRBV27 and TRBJ1-1, with TRBD1 matching 8 bases. Germline CDR1 MNHEY, CDR2 SMNVEV (reference sequence). The CDR3 is 14 amino acids. After removal of 6 bases from V and 5 bases from J, the junction contained 8 bases not matched to a gene. The CDR3 bases are TGTGCCAGCAGCCGAGACAGGGGAGGGACTGAAGCTTTCTTT. Amino acid sequence: CASSRDRGGTEAFF.

This sequence joins TRBV11-3 and TRBJ2-1, with a tentative D call TRBD1 (5 bases). Trimming shortened V by 1 base and J by 0 bases, and 7 bases separated the two germline ends. There are 15 residues in the CDR3. Per germline, CDR1 SGHNT and CDR2 YENEEA. The DNA for the CDR3 is TGTGCCAGCAGCTTAGGTGGACACTCCTACAATGAGCAGTTCTTC. Its translation is CASSLGGHSYNEQFF.

V usage is TRBV27 and J usage is TRBJ2-1; perhaps TRBD2 as D (5 bases). The V gene's germline CDR1 is MNHEY and CDR2 SMNVEV (reference sequence). The V end was cut by 2 bases, the J end by 0 bases, with 11 bases between. The CDR3 is made up of 16 amino acids. The CDR3 sequence is CASSLRERSSYNEQFF. CDR3 sequence (DNA): TGTGCCAGCAGTTTAAGGGAGAGAAGCTCCTACAATGAGCAGTTCTTC.

The V gene is TRBV5-1, the J gene TRBJ1-2; tentatively, D is TRBD1 (6 bases). Germline V gene sequence: CDR1 SGHRS, CDR2 YFSETQ. Trimming pared 0 bases from V and 9 bases from J, leaving 18 bases between. This CDR3 spans 15 amino acids. The CDR3 sequence is CASSLAAGADDRYTF. The CDR3 DNA reads TGCGCCAGCAGCTTGGCCGCGGGGGCGGACGATCGCTACACCTTC.

The CDR3 sequence: CASSSQGYGYTF. The CDR3 DNA is TGCGCCAGCAGCTCACAGGGCTATGGCTACACCTTC. The chain recombines TRBV5-1 with TRBJ1-2; TRBD1 might be the D (6 bases). Germline V CDR1 and CDR2: SGHRS, YFSETQ. CDR3 length equals 12 residues. V lost 3 bases and J lost 4, with 7 bases in between.

The chain uses TRBV9 and TRBJ1-2; possible D gene TRBD1, 6 bases. There are 16 residues in the CDR3. Trimming pared 4 bases from V and 5 bases from J, leaving 21 bases between. Germline V lookup: CDR1 SGDLS, CDR2 YYNGEE. CDR3 protein: CASSRGQGEPRYGYTF. The DNA for the CDR3 is TGTGCCAGCAGCCGGGGACAAGGAGAACCGCGGTATGGCTACACCTTC.